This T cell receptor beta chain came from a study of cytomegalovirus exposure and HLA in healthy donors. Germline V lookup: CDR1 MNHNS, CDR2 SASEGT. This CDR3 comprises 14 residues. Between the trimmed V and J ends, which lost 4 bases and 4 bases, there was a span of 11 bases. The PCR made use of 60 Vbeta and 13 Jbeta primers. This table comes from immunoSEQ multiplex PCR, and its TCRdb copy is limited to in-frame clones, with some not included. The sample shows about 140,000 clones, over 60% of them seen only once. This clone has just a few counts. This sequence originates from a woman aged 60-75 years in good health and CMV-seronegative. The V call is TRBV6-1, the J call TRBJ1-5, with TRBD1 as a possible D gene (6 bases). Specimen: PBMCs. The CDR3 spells CASSGVGGNQPQHF. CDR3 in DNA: TGTGCCAGCAGTGGAGTAGGGGGTAATCAGCCCCAGCATTTT.